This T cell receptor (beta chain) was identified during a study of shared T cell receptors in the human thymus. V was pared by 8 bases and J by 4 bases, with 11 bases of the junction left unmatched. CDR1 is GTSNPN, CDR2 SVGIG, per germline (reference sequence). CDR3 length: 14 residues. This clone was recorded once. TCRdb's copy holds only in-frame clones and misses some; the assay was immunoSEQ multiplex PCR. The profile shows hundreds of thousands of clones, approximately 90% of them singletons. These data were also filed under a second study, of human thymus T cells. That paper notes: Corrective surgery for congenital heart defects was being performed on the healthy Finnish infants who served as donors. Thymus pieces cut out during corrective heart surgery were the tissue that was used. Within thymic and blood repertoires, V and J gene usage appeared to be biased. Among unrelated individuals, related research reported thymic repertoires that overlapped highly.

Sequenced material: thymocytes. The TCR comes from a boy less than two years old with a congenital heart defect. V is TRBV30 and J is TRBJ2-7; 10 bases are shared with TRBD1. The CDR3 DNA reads TGTGCCAGAGGGTTGGGACAGGGGAAGTACGAGCAGTACTTC. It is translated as CARGLGQGKYEQYF. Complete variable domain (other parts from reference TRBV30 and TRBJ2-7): SQTIHQWPATLVQPVGSPLSLECTVEGTSNPNLYWYRQAAGRGLQLLFYSVGIGQISSEVPQNLSASRPQDRQFILSSKKLLLSDSGFYLCARGLGQGKYEQYFGPGTRLTVT.